This TCR beta chain originates from a study of shared clonotypes between healthy human individuals. For the study at large: Every donor yielded three CD4 naive, three CD4 memory, two CD8 naive and one CD8 memory plate. General study findings and limits: Clonotypes that were shared across a handful of donors made up about 4.5% of naive CD4 clonotypes. Non-shared clonotypes were found to have lower generation probabilities than the clonotypes that were shared by all four of the sorted-subset donors.

This clone was observed once. Its antigen is not identified. Study donors comprised healthy, HIV-negative adults devoid of recent acute infection or vaccination. The data were produced by immunoSEQ multiplex PCR, yet TCRdb's version contains in-frame clones alone and is incomplete. Of some 2 million clones in the sample, approximately 95% were seen once. This CDR3 comprises 14 residues. Germline CDR1 reads SGHDT; CDR2 reads YYEEEE. V dropped 2 bases and J dropped 3 bases, with 11 bases sitting between them. What was sequenced was naive CD4+ T cells sorted from blood. Subset given: CD45RA+ positively selected. The TCR comes from a young man in good health. The V gene is TRBV5-6, the J gene TRBJ1-2; TRBD1 might be the D (6 bases). In DNA, the CDR3 is TGTGCCAGCAGCTTAAGGGGGAACGACTATGGCTACACCTTC. It yields the protein CASSLRGNDYGYTF.